The clone carrying this TCR beta chain is classed as medium-sized (0.01 to 0.1%). Its target is not known. Because this beta chain is a stray read in a library intended to capture alpha chains, its abundance should not be given much weight. Germline V gene sequence: CDR1 MDHEN, CDR2 SYDVKM. The CDR3 loop spans 13 amino acids. The V end lost 7 bases, the J end lost 1 base, and 10 bases lay between the germline ends. Time point: sample taken at primary tumor resection. Samples were obtained from roughly 65 donors, all untreated early-stage non-small cell lung cancer patients. Whole RNA came from tumor, nontumor lung or frozen PBMC and was sequenced without being sorted. A unique molecular identifier was carried by every single TCR cDNA molecule. MiXCR, run by TCRdb on the 5' RACE reads, gives a single entry per CDR3 protein. Among approximately 10,000 distinct CDR3 sequences listed, 4% to 6.5% were seen once.

This sample was taken from a study of spatial heterogeneity in lung cancer. Overall study results and limits: Counts of expanded alpha and beta TCRs within tumors tracked the tumor nonsynonymous mutation count.

This receptor was identified in a male donor with early-stage non-small cell lung cancer. J is TRBJ1-1 and V is TRBV28; no definite D call. The sequencing here drew on lung tumor tissue, taken at surgery. The CDR3 DNA follows: TGTGCCAGCACCTCTTGGCCGAACACTGAAGCTTTCTTT. This encodes CASTSWPNTEAFF.